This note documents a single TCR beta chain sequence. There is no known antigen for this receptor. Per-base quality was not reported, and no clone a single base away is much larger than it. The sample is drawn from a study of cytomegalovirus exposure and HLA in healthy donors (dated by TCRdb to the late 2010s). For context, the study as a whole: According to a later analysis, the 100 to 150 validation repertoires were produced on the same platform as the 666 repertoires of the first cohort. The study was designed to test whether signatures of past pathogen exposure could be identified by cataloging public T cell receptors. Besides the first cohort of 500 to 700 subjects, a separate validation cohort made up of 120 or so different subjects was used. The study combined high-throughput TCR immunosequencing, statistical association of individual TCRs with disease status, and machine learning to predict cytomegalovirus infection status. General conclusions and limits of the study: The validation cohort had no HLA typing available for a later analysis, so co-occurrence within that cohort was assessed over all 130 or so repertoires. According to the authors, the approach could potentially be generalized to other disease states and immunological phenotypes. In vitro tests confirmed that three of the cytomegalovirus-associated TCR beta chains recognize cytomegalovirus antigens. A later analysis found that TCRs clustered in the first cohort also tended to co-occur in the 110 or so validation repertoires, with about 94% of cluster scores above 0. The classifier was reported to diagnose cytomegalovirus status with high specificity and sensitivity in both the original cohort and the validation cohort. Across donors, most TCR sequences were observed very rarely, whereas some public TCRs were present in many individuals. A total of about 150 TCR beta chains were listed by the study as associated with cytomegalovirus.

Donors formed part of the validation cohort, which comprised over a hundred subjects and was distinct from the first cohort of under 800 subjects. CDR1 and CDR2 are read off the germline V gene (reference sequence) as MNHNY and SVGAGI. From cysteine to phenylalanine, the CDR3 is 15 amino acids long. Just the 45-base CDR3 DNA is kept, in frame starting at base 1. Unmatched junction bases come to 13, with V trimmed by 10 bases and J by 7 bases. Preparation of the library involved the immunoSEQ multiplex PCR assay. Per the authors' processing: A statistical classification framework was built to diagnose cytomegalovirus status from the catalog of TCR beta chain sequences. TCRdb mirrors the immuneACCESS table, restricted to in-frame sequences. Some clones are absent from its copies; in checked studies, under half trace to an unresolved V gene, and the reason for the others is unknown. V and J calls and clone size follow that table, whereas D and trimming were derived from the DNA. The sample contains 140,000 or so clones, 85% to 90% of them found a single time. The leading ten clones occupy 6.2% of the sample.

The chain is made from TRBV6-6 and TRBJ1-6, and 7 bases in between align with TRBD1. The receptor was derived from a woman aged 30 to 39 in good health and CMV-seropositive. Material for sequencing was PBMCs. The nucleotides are TGTGCCACCGCTCAGGAAGACAGGGTCAATTCACCCCTCCACTTT. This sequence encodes CATAQEDRVNSPLHF.